This T cell receptor (beta chain) originates from a study of T-cell memory formation after mild COVID-19. TCRdb re-called the 5' RACE reads with MiXCR, one entry per CDR3 protein. The table records around 80,000 distinct CDR3 sequences, roughly 13% of them present only once. V shed 3 bases and J shed 2 bases, with 14 bases lying between them. CDR1 and CDR2 (germline): SGHVS, FQNEAQ. This CDR3 contains 15 residues. In its sample, this clonotype ranks as large (0.1 to 1%). Its matching antigen is unknown. Study results and caveats: Pre-infection memory already had some responding clones, implying cross-reactive memory joined. Confirmation was lacking for SARS-CoV-2 specificity of second-wave clones that peaked on day 37.

The TCR comes from an adult woman who had mild COVID-19 (a few samples of this study predate the infection). Cell type and time point are not known. The sequencing input was PBMCs or a T cell subset sorted from them (not recorded which). The V and J genes are TRBV7-8 and TRBJ2-7; TRBD2 might be the D (5 bases). The CDR3 reads CASSFRHEGTYEQYF. CDR3 DNA: TGTGCCAGCAGCTTTCGGCATGAGGGTACCTACGAGCAGTACTTC.